A single sample gave rise to the 15 T cell receptor beta chains below, sequenced in a study of blood T cell repertoires in COVID-19. Generated by immunoSEQ multiplex PCR, the TCRdb table keeps only in-frame clones and is missing some. The table records roughly 230,000 clones, about nine tenths of them present only once. Sequenced sample: PBMCs or T cells enriched from blood (not recorded which). These receptors came from a young man in a cohort exposed to, infected with or recovered from COVID-19 (not recorded which).

V is TRBV4-1 and J is TRBJ1-2; weak D call: TRBD1 (5 bases). The CDR3 loop spans 17 amino acids. From germline, CDR1 is MGHRA and CDR2 YSYEKL. The V end was cut by 0 bases, the J end by 8 bases, with 22 bases between. CDR3 sequence: CASSQDRLSGAGWGYTF. DNA of the CDR3: TGCGCCAGCAGCCAAGACAGACTTTCTGGGGCAGGATGGGGCTACACCTTC.

This clone was picked up one time. V is TRBV5-4 and J is TRBJ1-3, with a tentative D call TRBD1 (6 bases). The CDR3 loop spans 13 amino acids. Per the germline V gene, CDR1 is SGHNT and CDR2 is YYREEE (reference sequence). V lost 2 bases, J lost 3 bases, and 6 bases lay in between. Here the CDR3 DNA reads TGTGCCAGCAGCTTACAGGGTGGAAACACCATATATTTT. Encoded protein: CASSLQGGNTIYF.

The rearrangement joins TRBV4-2 to TRBJ2-7; the D gene is possibly TRBD2 (6 bases). This CDR3 has 14 residues. Germline CDR1 is LGHNA and CDR2 is YNFKEQ. With 0 bases removed from V and 11 bases from J, the gap between germline ends came to 17 bases. CDR3 DNA sequence: TGTGCCAGCAGCCAAGATTCGGGAGCGGGTTATAAGTACTTC. It codes for CASSQDSGAGYKYF.

The chain uses TRBV6-7 and TRBJ1-5; 7 positions agree with TRBD1. TRBV6-7 is an ORF; its function is uncertain. V shed 2 bases, J shed 0 bases, and the junction held 22 bases outside the gene matches. The CDR3 runs 22 residues. CDR3 loop: CASSYHLNTYRGRGYSNQPQHF. CDR3 DNA: TGTGCCAGCAGTTACCACCTTAATACCTACAGGGGAAGGGGATATAGCAATCAGCCCCAGCATTTT.

The chain joins TRBV18 to TRBJ2-5, with 7 nucleotides matching TRBD2. V was pared by 4 bases and J by 4 bases, with 6 bases of the junction left unmatched. Per the germline V gene, CDR1 is KGHSH and CDR2 is LQKENI. This CDR3 has 14 residues. CDR3 sequence (DNA): TGTGCCAGCTCACGCGGGAGCTTGACAGAGACCCAGTACTTC. This gives the protein CASSRGSLTETQYF.

This chain connects TRBV25-1 to TRBJ1-1, with D unresolved. The CDR3 extends over 15 amino acids. In germline, CDR1 is MGHDK, CDR2 SYGVNS. V gave up 8 bases and J gave up 4 bases, with 20 bases separating them. CDR3 protein: CASQKSTGSSTEAFF. In nucleotides, the CDR3 is TGTGCCAGCCAGAAGAGTACGGGAAGCAGCACTGAAGCTTTCTTT. Based on the CDR3 plus reference TRBV25-1 and TRBJ1-1, the full variable domain is EADIYQTPRYLVIGTGKKITLECSQTMGHDKMYWYQQDPGMELHLIHYSYGVNSTEKGDLSSESTVSRIRTEHFPLTLESARPSHTSQYLCASQKSTGSSTEAFFGQGTRLTVV.

This clone was detected only once. This rearrangement joins TRBV19 to TRBJ1-4; 10 bases align to TRBD1. This CDR3 has 18 residues. CDR1 and CDR2 (germline): LNHDA, SQIVND (reference sequence). V was clipped by 4 bases and J by 0 bases; unmatched bases: 8. CDR3 sequence reads: CASSSRDRGRPTNEKLFF. CDR3 coding DNA: TGTGCCAGTAGTAGCCGGGACAGGGGCCGACCAACTAATGAAAAACTGTTTTTT.

The rearrangement uses TRBV5-8 and TRBJ2-1; 8 bases fit TRBD2. The CDR3 length is 16 residues. V lost 0 bases and J lost 0; bases outside the gene matches: 2. Per germline, CDR1 SGHTS and CDR2 YDEGEE. The CDR3 region is CASSLVSGSSYNEQFF. CDR3 nucleotide sequence: TGTGCCAGCAGCTTGGTGAGCGGGAGCTCCTACAATGAGCAGTTCTTC.

This clone was detected only once. Additional DNA sequences in this sample encode the identical CDR3. The rearrangement uses TRBV9 and TRBJ2-7; D uncertain. CDR1 and CDR2 from the germline V gene are SGDLS and YYNGEE. The CDR3 is 15 amino acids. Trimming cost V 0 bases and J 0 bases, with 10 bases left between them. As DNA, the CDR3 is TGTGCCAGCAGCGTAGGAGGCACGGGCTCCTACGAGCAGTACTTC. Translating gives CASSVGGTGSYEQYF.

V and J are TRBV4-3 and TRBJ1-2; D uncertain. This CDR3 spans 14 amino acids. Germline V gene sequence: CDR1 LGHNA, CDR2 YSLEER. Trimming took off 0 bases at V and 8 bases at J, with 13 bases between the two ends. DNA for the CDR3: TGCGCCAGCAGCCAAGAGACGGGATTCGGGGGCTACACCTTC. Translation: CASSQETGFGGYTF.

The genes are TRBV19 and TRBJ2-5; TRBD2 agrees at 7 bases. Germline lookup yields CDR1 LNHDA and CDR2 SQIVND (reference sequence). The CDR3 length is 15 residues. The V and J ends lost 3 bases and 5 bases, in that order; junction bases with no gene match: 9. The CDR3 loop reads CASSIFSSGRETQYF. For the CDR3, the DNA is TGTGCCAGTAGTATCTTCTCTAGCGGCAGGGAGACCCAGTACTTC.

V and J are TRBV27 and TRBJ1-1; no firm D call. V was cut by 2 bases and J by 5 bases, with 9 bases left in between. CDR1 and CDR2 (germline): MNHEY, SMNVEV (reference sequence). The CDR3 sequence is 13 residues long. The DNA of the CDR3 is TGTGCCAGCAGTTTACTGTGGAGGACTGAAGCTTTCTTT. Encoded protein: CASSLLWRTEAFF.

The DNA of the CDR3 is TGTGCCAGCAGCTTGCGGGACTCGAACACTGAAGCTTTCTTT. Residues: CASSLRDSNTEAFF. The chain employs TRBV5-5 and TRBJ1-1, with D possibly TRBD1 on 5 matching bases. CDR3 length: 14 amino acids. CDR1 SGHKS and CDR2 YYEKEE come from the germline V gene (reference sequence). V lost 1 base, J lost 1 base, and 8 bases lay in between.

This clone occurred once. This rearrangement joins TRBV19 to TRBJ1-1, with D perhaps matching TRBD1 (6 bases). The CDR3 spans 14 residues. CDR1 is LNHDA and CDR2 is SQIVND in the germline V gene (reference sequence). Trimming shortened V by 6 bases and J by 7 bases, and 18 bases separated the two germline ends. CDR3 sequence: CASSNQGRVGEAFF. CDR3 in DNA: TGTGCCAGTAGCAACCAGGGGAGGGTTGGTGAAGCTTTCTTT.

The chain joins TRBV27 to TRBJ2-5; maybe TRBD2 (6 bases). The germline V and J ends were trimmed by 6 bases and 5 bases, with 16 bases remaining between them. The germline gives CDR1 MNHEY, CDR2 SMNVEV (reference sequence). There are 14 residues in the CDR3. The CDR3 spells CASSNRGSWETQYF. CDR3 coding DNA: TGTGCCAGCAGCAACCGGGGGTCCTGGGAGACCCAGTACTTC.